Listed below are T cell receptor beta chains from one sample, sequenced in a study of blood T cell repertoires in COVID-19. Profiled with immunoSEQ multiplex PCR; TCRdb holds only in-frame clones, not every one. This sample carries approximately 54,000 clones, 81% of them seen once, and the ten largest clones take 5.3%. Input material: peripheral blood. The receptor source for this set is a woman in her sixties with acute or convalescent COVID-19. Each CDR3 is given with its conserved first and last residue. The order of the fields is D gene, V gene, J gene, clone size, CDR3 DNA, CDR3 protein. A D gene is named only where the DNA matches it firmly. Part of the rows lack a size; the others show once, few, many or a class for expanded clones.

D: NA; V: TRBV6-6; J: TRBJ1-1; size: once; DNA: TGTGCCAGCAGTTCCATCAGGAGGGGCGCTGGGACTGAAGCTTTCTTT; CDR3: CASSSIRRGAGTEAFF
D: TRBD1; V: TRBV5-1; J: TRBJ1-2; size: NA; DNA: TGCGCCAGCAGCCAGGGGGACAGGGAGGGCGGCTACACCTTC; CDR3: CASSQGDREGGYTF
D: NA; V: TRBV28; J: TRBJ1-6; size: NA; DNA: TGTGCCAGTCGGACTCCTCATTCACCCCTCCACTTT; CDR3: CASRTPHSPLHF
D: TRBD1; V: TRBV18; J: TRBJ1-1; size: NA; DNA: TGTGCCAGCTCACCAGGGACAGGGTCTGAAGCTTTCTTT; CDR3: CASSPGTGSEAFF
D: NA; V: TRBV18; J: TRBJ2-6; size: NA; DNA: TGTGCCAGCTCCGACAGGTCCCCCAACTCTGGGGCCAACGTCCTGACTTTC; CDR3: CASSDRSPNSGANVLTF
D: NA; V: TRBV6-6; J: TRBJ2-5; size: NA; DNA: TGTGCCAGCAGTGCTTCTCGGGGGGCAGGGTCAGAGACCCAGTACTTC; CDR3: CASSASRGAGSETQYF
D: NA; V: TRBV9; J: TRBJ2-3; size: NA; DNA: TGTGCCAGCAGCGTATACGGAGGCACAGATACGCAGTATTTT; CDR3: CASSVYGGTDTQYF
D: TRBD1; V: TRBV12-3/TRBV12-4; J: TRBJ2-7; size: NA; DNA: TGTGCCAGCAGTCCGGGACAGGCTTACGAGCAGTACTTC; CDR3: CASSPGQAYEQYF
D: NA; V: TRBV4-2; J: TRBJ1-2; size: once; DNA: TGTGCCAGCAGCCAAGATAACAGGGTGGCTGGCTACACCTTC; CDR3: CASSQDNRVAGYTF
D: NA; V: TRBV24-1; J: TRBJ2-2; size: NA; DNA: TGTGCCACCAGTGATTTAAAATTTGCCAGCACCGGGGAGCTGTTTTTT; CDR3: CATSDLKFASTGELFF
D: TRBD1; V: TRBV2; J: TRBJ2-3; size: NA; DNA: TGTGCCAGCAGCCTGGGACAGTCCGTCACAGATACGCAGTATTTT; CDR3: CASSLGQSVTDTQYF
D: TRBD1; V: TRBV2; J: TRBJ2-7; size: NA; DNA: TGTGCCAGCAGGAATACGGGACAGTCCTACGAGCAGTACTTC; CDR3: CASRNTGQSYEQYF
D: TRBD1; V: TRBV5-8; J: TRBJ1-1; size: NA; DNA: TGTGCCAGCAGCTTGGAACTCGTATGGGACAGGAACACTGAAGCTTTCTTT; CDR3: CASSLELVWDRNTEAFF